Each of the 31 T cell receptor beta chains below was sequenced from the same sample in a study of CD4 T cells in relation to SARS-CoV-2 and coronaviruses. Assay used: immunoSEQ multiplex PCR; TCRdb lists only in-frame clones, some missing. Seen here are 35,000 to 40,000 clones, approximately 83% observed once, and the top ten hold over 3%. Sequencing was performed on memory CD4+ T cells from PBMCs. The receptors originated from an adult with COVID-19.

This clone came up a few times. The chain has TRBV27 and TRBJ1-3, with TRBD1 as a possible D gene (6 bases). The CDR3 is 15 residues long. Between the trimmed V and J ends, which lost 4 bases and 4 bases, there was a span of 14 bases. CDR1 MNHEY and CDR2 SMNVEV come from the germline V gene (reference sequence). The CDR3 reads CASSSHSRGGNTIYF. CDR3 bases: TGTGCCAGCAGTTCCCATTCCAGGGGAGGAAACACCATATATTTT.

The gene calls are TRBV29-1 and TRBJ2-3; the D gene is possibly TRBD2 (6 bases). Germline V gives CDR1 SQVTM, CDR2 ANQGSEA. The length of the CDR3 is 15 residues. Trimming took off 8 bases at V and 0 bases at J, with 18 bases between the two ends. The CDR3 reads CSIRRGFTSTDTQYF. The DNA for the CDR3 is TGCAGCATCAGGAGGGGTTTCACTAGCACAGATACGCAGTATTTT.

V usage is TRBV7-8 and J usage is TRBJ1-4, with no clear D. CDR1 SGHVS and CDR2 FQNEAQ come from the germline V gene. Trimming shortened V by 4 bases and J by 7 bases, and 16 bases separated the two germline ends. The CDR3 sequence is 15 residues long. CDR3 loop: CASSSDRPLAEKLFF. The CDR3 bases are TGTGCCAGCAGCTCCGACCGCCCCCTTGCTGAAAAACTGTTTTTT.

This chain connects TRBV2 to TRBJ2-4; TRBD1 agrees at 7 bases. CDR3 length equals 14 residues. Germline-derived CDR1 and CDR2 are SNHLY and FYNNEI. J gave up 3 bases and V 7 bases, and 6 bases lay outside the gene matches. DNA for the CDR3: TGTGCCAGCAAAGGACAGGCTGTCAAAAACATTCAGTACTTC. This translates into CASKGQAVKNIQYF.

V gene TRBV15 combines with J gene TRBJ2-3; D is possibly TRBD1 (6 bases). The germline CDR1 and CDR2 sequences are LNHNV and YYDKDF (reference sequence). The CDR3 consists of 14 residues. V was pared by 0 bases and J by 4 bases, with 8 bases between. The CDR3 coding sequence is TGTGCCACCAGCAGAGATGAGGGGGCAGATACGCAGTATTTT. Its protein product is CATSRDEGADTQYF.

V usage is TRBV19 and J usage is TRBJ2-7; 10 nucleotides line up with TRBD2. Per the germline V gene, CDR1 is LNHDA and CDR2 is SQIVND (reference sequence). V was pared by 10 bases and J by 5 bases, with 8 bases of the junction left unmatched. CDR3 length: 13 amino acids. CDR3 sequence reads: CATNLAGADEQYF. CDR3 in DNA: TGTGCCACCAACCTAGCGGGAGCAGACGAGCAGTACTTC. Using reference TRBV19 and TRBJ2-7 for the parts outside the CDR3, the full variable domain is DGGITQSPKYLFRKEGQNVTLSCEQNLNHDAMYWYRQDPGQGLRLIYYSQIVNDFQKGDIAEGYSVSREKKESFPLTVTSAQKNPTAFYLCATNLAGADEQYFGPGTRLTVT.

The chain joins TRBV19 to TRBJ2-7; 8 bases are shared with TRBD2. The CDR3 runs to 13 residues. Germline CDR1 reads LNHDA; CDR2 reads SQIVND (reference sequence). V was pared by 3 bases and J by 4 bases, with 2 bases of the junction left unmatched. This CDR3 reads CASSIQREYEQYF. CDR3 coding DNA: TGTGCCAGTAGTATCCAGCGGGAGTACGAGCAGTACTTC.

This sequence joins TRBV7-9 and TRBJ2-7; D might be TRBD1 or TRBD2, each matching 5 bases. This CDR3 spans 14 amino acids. V dropped 7 bases and J dropped 8 bases, with 21 bases sitting between them. Germline V gene data show CDR1 as SEHNR and CDR2 as FQNEAQ (reference sequence). CDR3 sequence: CASNPSGPGSQQYF. The CDR3 DNA sequence: TGTGCCAGCAATCCCTCGGGGCCAGGCTCCCAGCAGTACTTC. The whole variable domain, filled in from reference TRBV7-9 and TRBJ2-7, reads DTGVSQNPRHKITKRGQNVTFRCDPISEHNRLYWYRQTLGQGPEFLTYFQNEAQLEKSRLLSDRFSAERPKGSFSTLEIQRTEQGDSAMYLCASNPSGPGSQQYFGPGTRLTVT.

V gene TRBV4-1 combines with J gene TRBJ2-7, with D possibly being TRBD2 (6 bases). CDR3 length: 19 residues. V was clipped by 4 bases and J by 4 bases, with 29 bases between them. Germline V gene sequence: CDR1 MGHRA, CDR2 YSYEKL. CDR3 sequence: CASSRSMGLFVGDRYEQYF. CDR3 bases: TGCGCCAGCAGCCGCTCAATGGGACTTTTCGTGGGAGATCGTTACGAGCAGTACTTC.

V is TRBV18 and J is TRBJ2-1, with D possibly TRBD2 on 6 matching bases. CDR1 KGHSH and CDR2 LQKENI come from the germline V gene. The ends were cut back, 3 bases at V and 6 bases at J, with 18 bases in the middle. This CDR3 has 16 residues. The CDR3 spells CASSPNGEVASNEQFF. In nucleotides, the CDR3 is TGTGCCAGCTCACCGAACGGGGAGGTTGCCAGCAATGAGCAGTTCTTC.

The chain links TRBV13 to TRBJ2-3, with 11 positions matching TRBD2. This CDR3 has 16 residues. Germline V gene lookup returns CDR1 PRHDT and CDR2 FYEKMQ (reference sequence). V shed 0 bases, J shed 7 bases, and the junction held 6 bases outside the gene matches. The CDR3, as DNA: TGTGCCAGCAGCTTAGGCAGACTAGCGGGACACCATACGCAGTATTTT. Amino acids: CASSLGRLAGHHTQYF.

This chain joins TRBV10-3 and TRBJ2-1; a possible D gene is TRBD2 (6 bases). Germline CDR1 and CDR2: ENHRY and SYGVKD. V gave up 5 bases and J gave up 6 bases, with 20 bases separating them. This CDR3 has 16 amino acids. The CDR3, as DNA: TGTGCCATCAGTTCGGGTCCCTGGCGGGAAAGCAATGAGCAGTTCTTC. Its translation: CAISSGPWRESNEQFF.

This rearrangement joins TRBV5-1 to TRBJ1-2, with 8 bases identical to TRBD1. The germline V gene encodes CDR1 SGHRS and CDR2 YFSETQ. Trimming at V came to 0 bases and at J to 3 bases, leaving 4 bases not matched to a gene. This CDR3 contains 15 residues. In DNA, the CDR3 is TGCGCCAGCAGCTTGGAAGGGACAGGTCACTATGGCTACACCTTC. Residues: CASSLEGTGHYGYTF.

This clone was observed a few times. This chain connects TRBV10-3 to TRBJ2-1, with D uncertain. There are 13 residues in the CDR3. Trimming removed 8 bases at V and 5 bases at J, with 13 bases between. CDR1 and CDR2 (germline): ENHRY, SYGVKD. The CDR3 DNA is TGTGCCATCTCGCCGCGGAAGGACAATGAGCAGTTCTTC. As protein: CAISPRKDNEQFF.

The rearrangement links TRBV6-1 to TRBJ1-2; D remains unclear. Per germline, CDR1 MNHNS and CDR2 SASEGT. This CDR3 contains 14 residues. V lost 3 bases and J 4 bases, leaving 12 bases between the germline ends. DNA of the CDR3: TGTGCCAGCAGTGAGCTCCCTTCCGTCTATGGCTACACCTTC. It codes for CASSELPSVYGYTF.

This clone was recorded once. Mismatch with germline at one junction end may stem from a read error. The chain has TRBV15 and TRBJ2-7, with a possible D match to TRBD2 (6 bases). This CDR3 is 13 amino acids long. Germline CDR1 LNHNV, CDR2 YYDKDF (reference sequence). The CDR3 here is CATSRAGGEPVAF. CDR3 sequence (DNA): TGTGCCACCAGCAGAGCCGGGGGAGAGCCCGTTGCCTTC.

V and J are TRBV9 and TRBJ1-5; the match to TRBD1 covers 7 bases. V shed 3 bases, J shed 4 bases, and the junction held 7 bases outside the gene matches. Per germline, CDR1 SGDLS and CDR2 YYNGEE. There are 15 residues in the CDR3. CDR3 protein: CASSGRQGGNQPQHF. CDR3 DNA: TGTGCCAGCAGCGGCCGACAGGGCGGTAATCAGCCCCAGCATTTT.

The genes are TRBV4-3 and TRBJ1-4; no definite D call. The germline gives CDR1 LGHNA, CDR2 YSLEER. This CDR3 has 15 residues. Trimming removed 1 base at V and 5 bases at J, with 11 bases between. As DNA, the CDR3 is TGCGCCAGCAGCCAAGTCGCGGGATACAATGAAAAACTGTTTTTT. Translating it yields CASSQVAGYNEKLFF.

CDR3 in amino acids: CASSQDGAQGANVLTF. For the CDR3, the DNA is TGTGCCAGCAGCCAAGATGGGGCGCAAGGGGCCAACGTCCTGACTTTC. The chain carries TRBV4-2 and TRBJ2-6; the D gene is possibly TRBD1 (5 bases). Per germline, CDR1 LGHNA and CDR2 YNFKEQ. This CDR3 has 16 residues. The V gene lost 0 bases and the J gene lost 4 bases, with 10 bases spanning the gap.

The chain is built from TRBV3-1 (or the pseudogene TRBV3-2) and TRBJ2-4; 10 bases match TRBD2. Germline V gives CDR1 LGHDT, CDR2 YNNKEL (reference sequence). Trimming cost V 1 base and J 4 bases; bases outside gene matches: 7. The CDR3 spans 17 residues. The CDR3 loop reads CASSQAWTSGFKNIQYF. CDR3 nucleotide sequence: TGTGCCAGCAGCCAAGCCTGGACTAGCGGCTTTAAAAACATTCAGTACTTC.

The chain joins TRBV30 to TRBJ1-4; D unresolved. The V and J ends lost 3 bases and 6 bases respectively, with 17 bases between them. The CDR3 has 15 amino acids. CDR1 and CDR2 from the germline V gene are GTSNPN and SVGIG (reference sequence). Here the CDR3 reads CAWSSLLTSDEKLFF. The CDR3 DNA sequence: TGTGCCTGGAGCTCATTACTGACCTCGGATGAAAAACTGTTTTTT.

This rearrangement joins TRBV3-1 (or the pseudogene TRBV3-2) to TRBJ1-6, with D unresolved. Per germline, CDR1 LGHDT and CDR2 YNNKEL (reference sequence). CDR3 length equals 14 residues. The germline V and J ends were trimmed by 1 base and 7 bases, with 8 bases remaining between them. The CDR3 protein is CASSQGHENSPLHF. The DNA of the CDR3 is TGTGCCAGCAGCCAAGGACACGAGAATTCACCCCTCCACTTT.

The V gene is TRBV30, the J gene TRBJ1-5, with D maybe TRBD1 (5 bases). From germline, CDR1 is GTSNPN and CDR2 SVGIG (reference sequence). This CDR3 region has 13 residues. Trimming pared 5 bases from V and 10 bases from J, leaving 18 bases between. The CDR3 DNA reads TGTGCCTGGGGACCCGACAGAGTAAAACCCCAGCATTTT. This translates into CAWGPDRVKPQHF.

J is TRBJ2-1 and V is TRBV6-2 or TRBV6-3; tentative D call: TRBD2 (6 bases). Looked up from germline, CDR1 is MNHEY and CDR2 is SVGEGT. The V end lost 6 bases, the J end lost 9 bases, and 12 bases lay between the germline ends. The length of the CDR3 is 12 residues. CDR3 DNA: TGTGCCAGCAGCCGGAGGGCCGTTGAGCAGTTCTTC. Protein sequence: CASSRRAVEQFF.

This rearrangement joins TRBV6-1 to TRBJ2-1, with D possibly TRBD1 on 6 matching bases. Germline CDR1 and CDR2: MNHNS and SASEGT. The CDR3 spans 15 residues. Trimming pared 2 bases from V and 0 bases from J, leaving 8 bases between. The CDR3 DNA sequence: TGTGCCAGCAGTGAACAGGGGCCCTCCTACAATGAGCAGTTCTTC. It is translated as CASSEQGPSYNEQFF.

The V call is TRBV11-3, the J call TRBJ2-5; D perhaps matches TRBD1 (6 bases). V lost 0 bases and J lost 9, with 23 bases in between. This CDR3 has 17 amino acids. CDR1 is SGHNT, CDR2 YENEEA, per germline. The CDR3 loop is CASSLDYLTRQAFAQYF. CDR3 DNA: TGTGCCAGCAGCTTAGACTATTTGACTCGACAGGCCTTTGCCCAGTACTTC.

The chain is built from TRBV6-1 and TRBJ2-1, with a possible D match to TRBD1 (5 bases). V lost 3 bases and J lost 9, with 12 bases in between. Per the germline V gene, CDR1 is MNHNS and CDR2 is SASEGT. The CDR3 spans 13 residues. The CDR3 loop reads CASSDSRVGEQFF. CDR3 nucleotides: TGTGCCAGCAGTGATTCCAGGGTAGGTGAGCAGTTCTTC.

The CDR3 sequence is CASSRTADQETQYF. DNA of the CDR3: TGCGCCAGCAGTCGGACAGCGGACCAAGAGACCCAGTACTTC. The genes are TRBV4-1 and TRBJ2-5; D possibly corresponds to TRBD1 (6 bases). CDR3 size: 14 residues. Trimming removed 6 bases from V and 0 bases from J, with 11 bases in between. Per the germline V gene, CDR1 is MGHRA and CDR2 is YSYEKL.

This clone was found a few times. The J gene is TRBJ1-5, the V gene TRBV3-1 (or the pseudogene TRBV3-2); TRBD1 matches at 8 bases. V lost 1 base to trimming and J lost 6 bases; unmatched junction nucleotides: 8. The CDR3 consists of 16 residues. Looked up from germline, CDR1 is LGHDT and CDR2 is YNNKEL (reference sequence). CDR3 bases: TGTGCCAGCAGCCAAGGTTTAGGACAGGGTGGTCAGCCCCAGCATTTT. Translated, it gives CASSQGLGQGGQPQHF.

The chain is built from TRBV28 and TRBJ2-1, with 8 bases lining up with TRBD2. J lost 6 bases, V lost 7 bases, and 5 bases had no gene match. Germline V gene sequence: CDR1 MDHEN, CDR2 SYDVKM. CDR3 length: 13 residues. The CDR3: CASILAGSNEQFF. DNA of the CDR3: TGTGCCAGCATATTAGCGGGAAGCAATGAGCAGTTCTTC.

This chain joins TRBV7-2 and TRBJ2-3; D remains unclear. V was shortened by 1 base and J by 4 bases, with 12 bases between the two germline ends. In germline, CDR1 is SGHTA, CDR2 FQGNSA. The CDR3 runs 15 residues. This CDR3 reads CASSLGADPADTQYF. The DNA of the CDR3 is TGTGCCAGCAGCTTAGGGGCGGACCCGGCAGATACGCAGTATTTT.